One T cell receptor beta chain is described in this entry. Its antigen is still unknown. The record originates from a study of cytomegalovirus exposure and HLA in healthy donors. Study background: There were 85 million or so unique TCRs (from HLA-typed donors) in an early data release. Of several hundred genotyped donors, 81% grouped in the Caucasian-associated ancestry cluster. Study-wide findings and caveats: The study found most TCR sequences rare, yet found some public TCRs in many donors. A later analysis associated 15,000 or so TCR beta sequences with HLA alleles at a 0.05 false discovery rate.

Germline V gene lookup returns CDR1 GTSNPN and CDR2 SVGIG (reference sequence). The CDR3 is made up of 13 amino acids. J lost 9 bases, V lost 0 bases, and 6 bases had no gene match. Use of 60 Vbeta and 13 Jbeta primers characterized the PCR. Assay: immunoSEQ multiplex PCR; the TCRdb copy retains only in-frame clones and omits some. This table has about 170,000 clones, 85% appearing once. This clonotype was sampled from a boy aged 2-15 years in good health and CMV-seronegative. Sequencing input: PBMCs. The V and J genes are TRBV30 and TRBJ2-7; 9 bases agree with TRBD2. CDR3 DNA sequence: TGTGCCTGGAGTGTACTTGCGACTAGCGGGCAGTACTTC. Translation: CAWSVLATSGQYF.